Below, 21 T cell receptor beta chains from the same sample are listed, as sequenced in a study of post-analysis software for immune sequencing data. The study's findings and limits: Higher frequency in patients than in controls was seen for five TRBV segments, with TRBV5-6, TRBV5-1 and TRBV20-1 among them.

Their cognate antigens are unknown. TCR beta cDNA libraries had unique molecular identifiers. TCRdb re-derived calls from the PCR reads in MiXCR, one entry per CDR3 protein. The sample consists of around 260,000 distinct CDR3 sequences, 30% to 45% of them appearing once. The sequenced material came from blood. The receptor source for this set is a girl between 5 and 17 years old with multiple sclerosis.

The chain carries TRBV29-1 and TRBJ2-2; TRBD1 matches 7 bases. The ends lost 6 bases at V and 4 bases at J; junction bases unmatched: 11. CDR3 length: 15 amino acids. The germline CDR1 and CDR2 sequences are SQVTM and ANQGSEA. CDR3 in amino acids: CSVYRTGHTTGELFF. The CDR3 DNA reads as TGCAGCGTCTACCGGACAGGCCATACCACCGGGGAGCTGTTTTTT.

This clonotype has at least ten counts. In DNA form, the CDR3 reads TGTGCCAGTGCCAAGGACACTTCTAGGAATCAGCCCCAGCATTTT. This encodes CASAKDTSRNQPQHF. This chain joins TRBV19 and TRBJ1-5; D possibly corresponds to TRBD1 (5 bases). V gave up 8 bases and J gave up 4 bases, with 18 bases separating them. This CDR3 spans 15 amino acids. Germline assignment: CDR1 LNHDA and CDR2 SQIVND (reference sequence).

The chain carries TRBV5-1 and TRBJ2-7, with D possibly called TRBD1 or TRBD2 (5 bases each). The CDR3 runs to 14 residues. V gave up 2 bases and J gave up 1 base, with 10 bases separating them. Germline CDR1 and CDR2: SGHRS and YFSETQ. The CDR3 DNA is TGCGCCAGCAGCTTCCGGGACGGGTCCTACGAGCAGTACTTC. This codes for CASSFRDGSYEQYF.

The chain carries TRBV21-1 and TRBJ2-4; TRBD2 is the table's D call, not checked against the DNA. TRBV21-1 is a pseudogene segment. The CDR3 extends over 17 amino acids. The CDR3 loop reads CASSKDAGARAKNIQYF. CDR3 sequence (DNA): TGTGCCAGCAGCAAAGATGCAGGTGCTAGGGCCAAAAACATTCAGTACTTC.

Many counts were recorded for this clonotype. J is TRBJ1-4 and V is TRBV28; D perhaps matches TRBD1 (5 bases). The V gene lost 2 bases and the J gene lost 0 bases, with 10 bases spanning the gap. CDR1 MDHEN and CDR2 SYDVKM come from the germline V gene. This CDR3 region has 16 residues. DNA for the CDR3: TGTGCCAGCAGTTTAAAGGGGCTTGCAACTAATGAAAAACTGTTTTTT. It translates to CASSLKGLATNEKLFF.

The chain joins TRBV5-1 to TRBJ1-5, with 8 bases identical to TRBD1. This CDR3 spans 13 amino acids. The germline gives CDR1 SGHRS, CDR2 YFSETQ. V shed 4 bases, J shed 6 bases, and the junction held 3 bases outside the gene matches. DNA of the CDR3: TGCGCCAGCAGCCCGACAGGGGTTCAGCCCCAGCATTTT. This gives the protein CASSPTGVQPQHF.

This clonotype has a handful of counts. The CDR3 nucleotides read TGTGCCAGCAGCTTTTACAGACAGGGGGGAACTGAAGCTTTCTTT. It codes for CASSFYRQGGTEAFF. J is TRBJ1-1 and V is TRBV7-9; TRBD1 matches 9 bases. The CDR3 contains 15 residues. J was trimmed by 5 bases and V by 3 bases; bases with no gene match: 7. CDR1 SEHNR and CDR2 FQNEAQ come from the germline V gene (reference sequence).

This chain joins TRBV3-1 and TRBJ2-5, with D perhaps TRBD2 (5 bases). CDR1 is LGHDT and CDR2 is YNNKEL in the germline V gene (reference sequence). This CDR3 region has 16 residues. Deletions cut 2 bases from V and 11 bases from J, with 24 bases between. CDR3 DNA: TGTGCCAGCAGCCAAAAACTAGGAGGTCGGCACAATGAGCAGTACTTC. Its protein product is CASSQKLGGRHNEQYF.

The V gene is TRBV12-3 or TRBV12-4, the J gene TRBJ1-2; 7 bases match TRBD1. There are 14 residues in the CDR3. With V trimmed by 5 bases and J by 7 bases, 10 bases remained unmatched. CDR3 loop: CASSQGTASTGYTF. In DNA form, the CDR3 reads TGTGCCAGCAGTCAAGGGACAGCTTCGACTGGCTACACCTTC.

As for this clonotype: This may stem from a read error, because a much larger clone lies one nucleotide away. The rearrangement joins TRBV18 to TRBJ2-4; tentatively, D is TRBD2 (5 bases). This CDR3 is 16 amino acids long. Germline loops: CDR1 KGHSH, CDR2 LQKENI. The CDR3 reads CTSSPPGDLAKNIQYF. For the CDR3, the DNA is TGTACCAGCTCACCACCCGGGGATCTAGCCAAAAACATTCAGTACTTC.

The CDR3 spells CSAGSGSYNEQFF. For the CDR3, the DNA is TGCAGTGCGGGAAGTGGGTCCTACAATGAGCAGTTCTTC. The chain is built from TRBV20-1 and TRBJ2-1, with D hard to call. Germline lookup yields CDR1 DFQATT and CDR2 SNEGSKA (reference sequence). V lost 6 bases, J lost 1 base, and 10 bases lay in between. The CDR3 runs 13 residues.

This clonotype was seen repeatedly, ten times or more. V gene TRBV11-2 combines with J gene TRBJ1-2, with a tentative D call TRBD1 (6 bases). Between the trimmed V and J ends, which lost 5 bases and 4 bases, there was a span of 11 bases. CDR3 size: 13 residues. Germline lookup yields CDR1 SGHAT and CDR2 FQNNGV. The CDR3 DNA follows: TGTGCCAGCAGCCAAGGACAGCTCTATGGCTACACCTTC. Its translation: CASSQGQLYGYTF.

V and J are TRBV28 and TRBJ2-7; D is possibly TRBD1 (5 bases). V shed 7 bases and J shed 0 bases, with 13 bases lying between them. The CDR3 is made up of 14 amino acids. Germline loops: CDR1 MDHEN, CDR2 SYDVKM. The CDR3 region is CASTNRQNSYEQYF. The CDR3 bases are TGTGCCAGCACCAATCGACAGAACTCCTACGAGCAGTACTTC.

In its sample, this clonotype was seen a few times. V usage is TRBV20-1 and J usage is TRBJ2-2; 8 positions match TRBD2. CDR1 DFQATT and CDR2 SNEGSKA come from the germline V gene (reference sequence). The CDR3 spans 14 residues. The V segment lost 6 bases and the J segment 4 bases; nucleotides outside the gene matches: 7. CDR3 DNA: TGCAGTGCCCTCTCGGGGGGGAGCACCGGGGAGCTGTTTTTT. It is translated as CSALSGGSTGELFF.

Ten or more counts support this clonotype. This chain links TRBV4-1 with TRBJ2-5, with unresolved D. This CDR3 contains 16 residues. V lost 1 base and J 4 bases, leaving 16 bases between the germline ends. Germline V lookup: CDR1 MGHRA, CDR2 YSYEKL. The CDR3 DNA sequence: TGCGCCAGCAGCCAAGGAGAGCTGCTGCGGAGAGAGACCCAGTACTTC. Its protein is CASSQGELLRRETQYF.

Details on this clonotype: This may be a read error, as it is one base from a much larger clone. The chain's CDR3 is CAGIPQSREQFF. Here the CDR3 DNA reads TGTGCCGGCATCCCCCAGTCCAGGGAGCAGTTCTTC. The V and J genes are TRBV2 and TRBJ2-1; D is ambiguous. This CDR3 has 12 residues. Germline CDR1 SNHLY, CDR2 FYNNEI. V lost 11 bases and J lost 10, with 18 bases in between.

The CDR3 loop is CASSLAGRAGEQYF. In nucleotides, the CDR3 is TGTGCCAGCAGCTTAGCCGGGAGGGCCGGGGAGCAGTACTTC. The rearrangement uses TRBV13 and TRBJ2-5; 8 nucleotides match TRBD2. V shed 1 base, J shed 11 bases, and the junction held 9 bases outside the gene matches. The CDR3 has 14 amino acids. CDR1 PRHDT and CDR2 FYEKMQ come from the germline V gene (reference sequence).

This clonotype was observed at least ten times. The gene calls are TRBV6-6 and TRBJ2-3; 10 bases match TRBD2. V shed 0 bases, J shed 6 bases, and the junction held 9 bases outside the gene matches. The CDR3 is 17 residues long. Looked up from germline, CDR1 is MNHNY and CDR2 is SVGAGI (reference sequence). CDR3 in amino acids: CASSYSRLAGDPDTQYF. As DNA, the CDR3 is TGTGCCAGCAGTTACTCGAGGCTAGCGGGAGACCCGGATACGCAGTATTTT.

The chain combines TRBV10-3 with TRBJ2-5, with a weak D call TRBD1 (5 bases). V lost 5 bases and J lost 5, with 9 bases in between. The CDR3 loop spans 12 amino acids. Germline loops: CDR1 ENHRY, CDR2 SYGVKD. Written as DNA, the CDR3 is TGTGCCATCAGTTCAGGGTTGGAGACCCAGTACTTC. Protein: CAISSGLETQYF.

This rearrangement joins TRBV29-1 to TRBJ1-3; D remains ambiguous. V was clipped by 3 bases and J by 7 bases, with 10 bases between them. The CDR3 is made up of 12 amino acids. The germline V gene encodes CDR1 SQVTM and CDR2 ANQGSEA. The CDR3 region is CSVEQHGNTIYF. The CDR3 region has the DNA TGCAGCGTTGAGCAACACGGGAACACCATATATTTT.

This chain joins TRBV2 and TRBJ2-2; TRBD1 matches at 9 bases. CDR3 length: 19 residues. With 8 bases clipped from V and 5 bases from J, the junction kept 21 bases outside the gene matches. The germline CDR1 and CDR2 sequences are SNHLY and FYNNEI. In DNA form, the CDR3 reads TGTGCCAGCCCTCGCCAGGATATCACCGGGACAGGGTGGACCGGGGAGCTGTTTTTT. Its translation is CASPRQDITGTGWTGELFF.